A selection of T cell receptor beta chains follows, all from one sample in a study of technical replicates of blood from a handful of donors. Clones were read by immunoSEQ multiplex PCR, and TCRdb kept only the in-frame ones, dropping some. The table includes under 90,000 clones, around 97% detected once. The sample was T cells isolated from PBMCs. All receptors derive from a human donor in good health. Each CDR3 is given with its conserved first and last residue. Each record gives: clone size, J gene, V gene, D gene, CDR3 protein, CDR3 DNA. The D gene is left open where the match is weak. Only part of the rows carry a size: once, few, many, or a class if the clone is expanded.

-	TRBJ1-1	TRBV27	-	CASSFAHRNTEAFF	TGTGCCAGCAGTTTTGCCCACAGGAACACTGAAGCTTTCTTT
-	TRBJ2-2	TRBV5-6	TRBD1	CASSPGTANTGELFF	TGTGCCAGCAGCCCCGGGACAGCCAACACCGGGGAGCTGTTTTTT
-	TRBJ2-7	TRBV11-2	-	CASSLGHSYEQYF	TGTGCCAGCAGCTTAGGTCACAGCTACGAGCAGTACTTC
-	TRBJ2-7	TRBV7-2	-	CASSFSTVYEQYF	TGTGCCAGCAGCTTCTCTACCGTCTACGAGCAGTACTTC
-	TRBJ1-2	TRBV19	-	CASSIDQVLRHYGYTF	TGTGCCAGTAGTATAGATCAGGTCTTACGGCACTATGGCTACACCTTC
once	TRBJ2-6	TRBV28	TRBD2	CASSSPTGTRGLGGANVLTF	TGTGCCAGCAGTTCCCCCACCGGGACTAGGGGATTAGGGGGGGCCAACGTCCTGACTTTC
-	TRBJ2-6	TRBV7-2	-	CASSLRRSGANVLTF	TGTGCCAGCAGCTTAAGGCGGTCTGGGGCCAACGTCCTGACTTTC
-	TRBJ1-2	TRBV5-8	TRBD1	CASSPTGGPYGYTF	TGTGCCAGCAGCCCAACAGGGGGCCCCTATGGCTACACCTTC
-	TRBJ2-4	TRBV27	-	CASSERAVLAKNIQYF	TGTGCCAGCAGCGAGCGGGCAGTCCTAGCCAAAAACATTCAGTACTTC
-	TRBJ2-7	TRBV4-1	TRBD2	CASSQVIPGLVSPYEQYF	TGCGCCAGCAGCCAAGTTATTCCGGGACTAGTCTCGCCCTACGAGCAGTACTTC
-	TRBJ1-2	TRBV6-1	-	CASSNNREINGYTF	TGTGCCAGCAGTAATAACAGGGAAATCAATGGCTACACCTTC
-	TRBJ1-1	TRBV7-9	-	CASSLVRQNTEAFF	TGTGCCAGCAGCTTAGTGCGACAGAACACTGAAGCTTTCTTT
-	TRBJ2-3	TRBV14	TRBD2	CASSPRTRRRNTDTQYF	TGTGCCAGCAGCCCCCGGACTAGGCGGAGAAACACAGATACGCAGTATTTT
once	TRBJ2-7	TRBV6-4	-	CASSDSGRSYEQYF	TGTGCCAGCAGTGACTCGGGCAGGTCCTACGAGCAGTACTTC
-	TRBJ2-4	TRBV5-4	-	CASSLGGQVAKNIQYF	TGTGCCAGCAGCTTGGGGGGGCAAGTGGCCAAAAACATTCAGTACTTC
-	TRBJ2-4	TRBV13	TRBD2	CASSPTLGSREGIQYF	TGTGCCAGCAGCCCCACTTTAGGGTCCAGGGAGGGCATTCAGTACTTC
-	TRBJ2-1	TRBV7-6	-	CASSAYGGLQYNEQFF	TGTGCCAGCAGCGCCTACGGGGGGCTCCAATACAATGAGCAGTTCTTC
-	TRBJ2-5	TRBV29-1	TRBD1	CSVAGRGRFGETQYF	TGCAGCGTTGCTGGCAGGGGGCGATTCGGAGAGACCCAGTACTTC
-	TRBJ1-1	TRBV7-2	-	CASSLVATEAFF	TGTGCCAGCAGCTTAGTTGCGACTGAAGCTTTCTTT
-	TRBJ2-1	TRBV29-1	TRBD1	CSATGTGTSNEQFF	TGCAGCGCCACCGGGACAGGAACCTCAAATGAGCAGTTCTTC
-	TRBJ2-3	TRBV5-4	TRBD2	CAPGRREGSTDTQYF	TGTGCCCCCGGGCGGCGGGAGGGTAGCACAGATACGCAGTATTTT
-	TRBJ1-2	TRBV6-6	TRBD1	CASRTGEGGYTF	TGTGCCAGCAGGACAGGGGAAGGCGGCTACACCTTC
-	TRBJ2-7	TRBV5-5	-	CASSLTGSYEQYF	TGTGCCAGCAGCTTGACAGGGTCCTACGAGCAGTACTTC
-	TRBJ2-1	TRBV7-2	-	CASSLASSYNEQFF	TGTGCCAGCAGCTTAGCCAGCTCCTACAATGAGCAGTTCTTC
-	TRBJ1-2	TRBV7-9	-	CASSLMGSYGYTF	TGTGCCAGCAGCTTAATGGGGAGTTATGGCTACACCTTC
-	TRBJ2-7	TRBV7-9	TRBD1	CASSSINRGAYEQYF	TGTGCCAGCAGCTCAATAAACAGGGGGGCCTACGAGCAGTACTTC
-	TRBJ2-2	TRBV5-4	-	CASSLGGARGGTGELFF	TGTGCCAGCAGCTTGGGGGGCGCGAGGGGGGGCACCGGGGAGCTGTTTTTT
-	TRBJ1-3	TRBV7-2	-	CASSSGLRDTIYF	TGTGCCAGCAGTTCAGGTCTCAGGGACACCATATATTTT
-	TRBJ1-2	TRBV25-1	-	CASSAGSRYTF	TGTGCCAGCAGTGCGGGGAGTCGCTACACCTTC
-	TRBJ1-1	TRBV28	-	CASTNRRNTEAFF	TGTGCCAGCACCAACAGGAGGAACACTGAAGCTTTCTTT
once	TRBJ1-5	TRBV6-1	TRBD1	CASRDFRGSNQPQHF	TGTGCCAGCAGAGACTTCAGGGGGTCCAATCAGCCCCAGCATTTT
-	TRBJ2-5	TRBV18	-	CASSPPDGIETQYF	TGTGCCAGCTCACCTCCGGACGGGATAGAGACCCAGTACTTC
-	TRBJ1-4	TRBV5-1	TRBD1	CASVAGGGDEKLFF	TGCGCCAGCGTGGCAGGAGGGGGCGATGAAAAACTGTTTTTT
-	TRBJ2-7	TRBV28	TRBD1	CASSPLRGREQYF	TGTGCCAGCAGTCCTTTAAGGGGGCGCGAGCAGTACTTC
-	TRBJ1-5	TRBV23-1	-	CASRRGGPQHF	TGCGCCAGCCGACGGGGAGGGCCCCAGCATTTT
-	TRBJ1-5	TRBV19	-	CASSIRREGSYRAQHF	TGTGCCAGTAGTATACGCAGGGAAGGCAGTTACAGGGCCCAGCATTTT
-	TRBJ1-1	TRBV5-5	TRBD1	CASITEGGPEAFF	TGTGCCAGCATCACAGAAGGGGGCCCTGAAGCTTTCTTT
once	TRBJ2-1	TRBV7-9	-	CASSLGQLLGGNEQFF	TGTGCCAGCAGCTTGGGACAACTGTTGGGGGGGAATGAGCAGTTCTTC
-	TRBJ2-7	TRBV30	-	CAFGESYEQYF	TGTGCCTTCGGGGAATCCTACGAGCAGTACTTC
-	TRBJ2-1	TRBV6-4	-	CATANHIGGSNNEQFF	TGTGCCACCGCAAATCACATCGGGGGTTCGAACAATGAGCAGTTCTTC
-	TRBJ1-6	TRBV28	-	CASSSRGSYNSPLHF	TGTGCCAGCAGTTCAAGGGGCTCCTATAATTCACCCCTCCACTTT
-	TRBJ2-5	TRBV25-1	-	CASSEAAGQETQYF	TGTGCCAGCAGTGAAGCGGCAGGGCAGGAGACCCAGTACTTC
-	TRBJ2-1	TRBV5-1	-	CASSLADNEQFF	TGCGCCAGCAGCTTGGCCGACAATGAGCAGTTCTTC
-	TRBJ1-2	TRBV29-1	TRBD1	CSVVGDGQGYGYTF	TGCAGCGTTGTGGGGGACGGACAGGGGTATGGCTACACCTTC
-	TRBJ2-2	TRBV7-6	TRBD2	CASSPPSAGGRTGELFF	TGTGCCAGCAGCCCCCCGTCAGCGGGGGGGAGGACCGGGGAGCTGTTTTTT
-	TRBJ2-6	TRBV27	-	CASRQGTFSSGANVLTF	TGTGCCAGCAGACAAGGGACTTTTTCCTCTGGGGCCAACGTCCTGACTTTC
-	TRBJ2-5	TRBV13	-	CASSPPATGLQETQYF	TGTGCCAGCAGCCCCCCAGCTACAGGGCTGCAAGAGACCCAGTACTTC
-	TRBJ2-3	TRBV7-6	-	CASGLGAGTDTQYF	TGTGCCAGCGGCCTTGGAGCAGGCACAGATACGCAGTATTTT